This T cell receptor beta chain was sequenced in a study of T cell responses to AZD1222 COVID-19 vaccine. Turning to the study itself: Combined were second doses at about 4 or about 12 weeks.

Concerning this clone itself: Its target is unknown.

General study results and limits: The peak T cell response came first, and repertoires were sampled only after it. Variant regions that are unmutated are reportedly the target of nearly half of spike-specific TCRs. Donors were largely white British and mainly female; clonal diversity was possibly underestimated.

Method: immunoSEQ multiplex PCR; TCRdb's copy keeps in-frame clones and lacks some. The sample holds 110,000 to 150,000 clones, 90% to 95% seen once. The CDR3 extends over 12 amino acids. Trimming shortened V by 5 bases and J by 5 bases, and 10 bases separated the two germline ends. Germline V gives CDR1 SGHTA, CDR2 FQGNSA. The chain joins TRBV7-2 to TRBJ2-7; no clear D gene. The receptor comes from an adult in good health. Sequenced here: peripheral blood, sampled on day 0 of AZD1222 vaccination. CDR3 in amino acids: CASSRSSHEQYF. The CDR3 DNA follows: TGTGCCAGCAGCCGCTCGAGCCACGAGCAGTACTTC.